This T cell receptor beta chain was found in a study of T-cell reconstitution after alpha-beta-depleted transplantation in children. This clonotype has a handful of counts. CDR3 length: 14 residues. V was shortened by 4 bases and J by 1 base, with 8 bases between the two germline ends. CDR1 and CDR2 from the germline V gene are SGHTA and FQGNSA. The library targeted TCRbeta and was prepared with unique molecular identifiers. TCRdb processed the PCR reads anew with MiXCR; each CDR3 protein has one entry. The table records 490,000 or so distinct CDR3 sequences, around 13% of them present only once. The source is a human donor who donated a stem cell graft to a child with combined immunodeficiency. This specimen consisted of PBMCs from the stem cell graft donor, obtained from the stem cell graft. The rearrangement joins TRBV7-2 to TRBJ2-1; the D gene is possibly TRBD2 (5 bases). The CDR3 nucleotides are TGTGCCAGCAGCTCCAAGCGGTCCTACAATGAGCAGTTCTTC. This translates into CASSSKRSYNEQFF. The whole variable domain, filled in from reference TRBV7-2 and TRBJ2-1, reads GAGVSQSPSNKVTEKGKDVELRCDPISGHTALYWYRQSLGQGLEFLIYFQGNSAPDKSGLPSDRFSAERTGGSVSTLTIQRTQQEDSAVYLCASSSKRSYNEQFFGPGTRLTVL.